This T cell receptor delta chain was found in a study of gamma-delta T cells after stem cell transplantation (TCRdb year 2016). The receptor library was made with RT-PCR. Sequencing took place on an Illumina MiSeq. TCRdb called clones anew from the public reads via CATT; matching DNA rows were later pooled. The sample records 1,200 to 1,500 delta-chain clones, 14% of which are singletons. The top ten clonotypes cover around 27% of the sample. Counted from cysteine to phenylalanine, this CDR3 has 18 amino acids. The retained sequence is limited to the CDR3, 54 bases, with the frame set at the first base. CDR1 and CDR2 are read off the germline V gene as GEAIGNYY and EKD. Germline trimming amounts to 5 bases on V and 0 bases on J, with 13 as the count of junction bases outside the gene matches. This clone occurred a few times. The antigen it recognizes is unknown. The protein TCRdb lists belongs to a much larger clone and differs from this DNA's translation at residue 4, which points to a read error; the protein shown is made from the DNA.

The chain employs TRDV2 and TRDJ1; TRDD3 matches 11 bases in the middle. This receptor was obtained from a human donor. It is not recorded whose cells these are; they may come from a transplant donor. The sequenced sample consisted of gamma-delta T cells. DNA sequence: TGTGCCTGTGGCACTATGATGGGGGATACGCAATACACCGATAAACTCATCTTT. This translates into CACGTMMGDTQYTDKLIF.